Shown below are 20 T cell receptor beta chains from a single sample sequenced in a study of long-term antiretroviral therapy in people with HIV. They ran version v3.0 of the immunoSEQ assay at survey level. Profiled with immunoSEQ multiplex PCR; TCRdb holds only in-frame clones, not every one. The repertoire includes around 22,000 clones, 85% to 90% of them detected once, and roughly 7% sits in the top ten. This specimen consisted of unsorted PBMCs, obtained 1.8 years before starting antiretroviral therapy. The receptor source for this set is a woman in her 30s with HIV.

The chain uses TRBV9 and TRBJ2-6; a weak D match, TRBD1 (5 bases). Germline lookup yields CDR1 SGDLS and CDR2 YYNGEE. The CDR3 spans 15 residues. The V gene lost 0 bases and the J gene lost 4 bases, with 8 bases spanning the gap. Here the CDR3 reads CASSVEGVGANVLTF. The DNA of the CDR3 is TGTGCCAGCAGCGTAGAAGGGGTCGGGGCCAACGTCCTGACTTTC.

V usage is TRBV30 and J usage is TRBJ1-2; D gene ambiguous. The germline V gene has CDR1 GTSNPN and CDR2 SVGIG (reference sequence). V was clipped by 3 bases and J by 6 bases, with 14 bases between them. This CDR3 is built from 13 residues. CDR3 DNA: TGTGCCTGGAGACGGGAGAGAGCTAATGGCTACACCTTC. Protein: CAWRRERANGYTF. The entire variable domain, with the rest obtained from reference TRBV30 and TRBJ1-2, is as follows: SQTIHQWPATLVQPVGSPLSLECTVEGTSNPNLYWYRQAAGRGLQLLFYSVGIGQISSEVPQNLSASRPQDRQFILSSKKLLLSDSGFYLCAWRRERANGYTFGSGTRLTVV.

This clone was seen only once. This chain uses TRBV6-1 with TRBJ2-7, with 7 bases fitting TRBD1. The germline gives CDR1 MNHNS, CDR2 SASEGT. V gave up 10 bases and J gave up 1 base; unmatched junction bases: 4. This CDR3 is 12 amino acids long. CDR3 in amino acids: CATRQGSYEQYV. CDR3 bases: TGTGCCACCCGACAGGGATCCTACGAGCAGTACGTC.

This rearrangement joins TRBV19 to TRBJ1-1, with TRBD1 matching 8 bases. The trim removed 5 bases at V and 4 bases at J, leaving 6 bases unmatched. Germline values: CDR1 LNHDA, CDR2 SQIVND (reference sequence). The CDR3 totals 14 residues. The CDR3 region is CASSPYQGATEAFF. The CDR3 coding sequence is TGTGCCAGTAGTCCCTATCAGGGGGCCACTGAAGCTTTCTTT.

The count of this clone is one. J is TRBJ2-1 and V is TRBV5-4; D remains unclear. Germline V gene lookup returns CDR1 SGHNT and CDR2 YYREEE (reference sequence). V lost 1 base to trimming and J lost 8 bases, with 22 bases between them. The CDR3 sequence is 17 residues long. CDR3 protein: CASSLNARQVYSDEQFF. In DNA form, the CDR3 reads TGTGCCAGCAGCTTGAATGCACGCCAGGTTTATTCCGATGAGCAGTTCTTC.

The chain recombines TRBV5-6 with TRBJ1-2; 8 bases are a match to TRBD1. The CDR3 consists of 14 residues. Trimming took 0 bases from V and 5 from J; bases not matched to a gene: 3. Germline lookup yields CDR1 SGHDT and CDR2 YYEEEE. CDR3 in amino acids: CASSLAQGGYGYTF. CDR3 sequence (DNA): TGTGCCAGCAGCTTGGCACAGGGGGGATATGGCTACACCTTC.

This clone was seen a handful of times. This sequence joins TRBV7-9 and TRBJ1-5, with unresolved D. Germline-derived CDR1 and CDR2 are SEHNR and FQNEAQ (reference sequence). The CDR3 contains 13 residues. V was trimmed by 1 base and J by 6 bases, leaving 7 bases between them. For the CDR3, the DNA is TGTGCCAGCAGCTTAGGAGAGGGTCAGCCCCAGCATTTT. This translates into CASSLGEGQPQHF.

The rearrangement uses TRBV12-5 and TRBJ1-2; D gene unclear. The CDR3 runs 11 residues. The germline gives CDR1 LGHNT, CDR2 FRNRAP. With 6 bases removed from V and 5 bases from J, the gap between germline ends came to 7 bases. The CDR3 DNA is TGTGCTAGTGGGGGAGCTTATGGCTACACCTTC. It yields the protein CASGGAYGYTF.

This chain uses TRBV18 with TRBJ1-1; possibly TRBD1 for D (5 bases). This CDR3 is 16 amino acids long. V lost 2 bases to trimming and J lost 2 bases, with 15 bases between them. The germline CDR1 and CDR2 sequences are KGHSH and LQKENI. The CDR3 sequence is CASSPGQGRRNTEAFF. The CDR3 DNA sequence: TGTGCCAGCTCACCAGGGCAGGGACGGCGTAACACTGAAGCTTTCTTT.

This chain links TRBV10-3 with TRBJ2-1; D might be TRBD1 or TRBD2, each matching 6 bases. CDR1 ENHRY and CDR2 SYGVKD come from the germline V gene. V shed 0 bases and J shed 0 bases, with 9 bases lying between them. The CDR3 is 16 residues long. CDR3 sequence reads: CAISESGGLSYNEQFF. The DNA of the CDR3 is TGTGCCATCAGTGAGTCGGGGGGCCTCTCCTACAATGAGCAGTTCTTC.

This chain connects TRBV6-1 to TRBJ2-7; 8 bases agree with TRBD2. The CDR3 has 14 residues. Germline V CDR1 and CDR2: MNHNS, SASEGT. V dropped 6 bases and J dropped 3; count of bases not matched to a gene: 7. CDR3 residues: CASRVSGAVYEQYV. The CDR3 coding sequence is TGTGCCAGCAGGGTTAGCGGGGCGGTCTACGAGCAGTACGTC.

This rearrangement joins TRBV4-1 to TRBJ2-1; D remains ambiguous. Looked up from germline, CDR1 is MGHRA and CDR2 is YSYEKL. The V end was cut by 4 bases, the J end by 7 bases, with 11 bases between. The CDR3 runs 13 residues. The CDR3 is CASSPFTGNEQFF. The CDR3 nucleotides read TGCGCCAGCAGCCCCTTTACCGGTAATGAGCAGTTCTTC.

The chain combines TRBV7-3 with TRBJ1-1; possibly TRBD1 for D (5 bases). Deletions cut 8 bases from V and 12 bases from J, with 16 bases between. The V gene's germline CDR1 is SGHTA and CDR2 FQGTGA. This CDR3 region has 11 residues. As DNA, the CDR3 is TGTGCCAGCGGTGACGGGACCGAAACTTTCTTT. It specifies CASGDGTETFF.

The V call is TRBV9, the J call TRBJ2-2; D tentatively reads TRBD1 or TRBD2 (6 bases each). V lost 1 base, J lost 6 bases, and 13 bases lay in between. CDR1 is SGDLS, CDR2 YYNGEE, per germline. The CDR3 consists of 15 residues. CDR3 sequence (DNA): TGTGCCAGCAGCGTACTCAGGGGACTCCCCGGGGAGCTGTTTTTT. Protein sequence: CASSVLRGLPGELFF.

V and J are TRBV5-1 and TRBJ1-4; 10 nucleotides agree with TRBD1. Germline CDR1 SGHRS, CDR2 YFSETQ. The CDR3 is 16 residues long. With V trimmed by 0 bases and J by 8 bases, 7 bases remained unmatched. CDR3 in amino acids: CASSLAPTGGVEKLFF. The CDR3 DNA is TGCGCCAGCAGCTTGGCCCCGACAGGGGGCGTAGAAAAACTGTTTTTT.

This chain joins TRBV7-9 and TRBJ1-1; D is uncertain. The CDR3 is made up of 14 amino acids. Trimming took 1 base from V and 3 from J, leaving 9 bases between them. The germline V gene encodes CDR1 SEHNR and CDR2 FQNEAQ (reference sequence). The chain's CDR3 is CASSLVIPYTEAFF. The CDR3 DNA sequence: TGTGCCAGCAGCTTAGTTATTCCGTACACTGAAGCTTTCTTT.

The V call is TRBV27, the J call TRBJ2-7; 7 bases line up with TRBD1. The CDR3 consists of 15 residues. CDR1 and CDR2 (germline): MNHEY, SMNVEV (reference sequence). The junction had 5 bases not matched to a gene; V was cut back by 2 bases and J by 1 base. This CDR3 is CASSLMSGGSYEQYF. The CDR3 DNA is TGTGCCAGCAGTTTAATGTCAGGGGGTTCCTACGAGCAGTACTTC.

The V and J genes are TRBV7-9 and TRBJ2-7, with TRBD1 as a possible D gene (5 bases). The germline V gene has CDR1 SEHNR and CDR2 FQNEAQ (reference sequence). This CDR3 has 12 amino acids. V was cut by 2 bases and J by 3 bases, with 5 bases left in between. This chain's CDR3 is CASSLQGYEQYV. As DNA, the CDR3 is TGTGCCAGCAGCTTACAGGGCTACGAGCAGTACGTC.

The V call is TRBV14, the J call TRBJ1-2; D remains ambiguous. V dropped 1 base and J dropped 2 bases, with 5 bases sitting between them. Germline V CDR1 and CDR2: SGHDN, FVKESK. CDR3 size: 13 residues. CDR3 nucleotide sequence: TGTGCCAGCAGCCAAGGGCAGAACTATGGCTACACCTTC. Translating it yields CASSQGQNYGYTF.

The chain recombines TRBV19 with TRBJ1-1; D remains unclear. The CDR3 runs to 16 residues. Germline values: CDR1 LNHDA, CDR2 SQIVND (reference sequence). V was shortened by 5 bases and J by 1 base, with 17 bases between the two germline ends. For the CDR3, the DNA is TGTGCCAGTAGTGCGAAGCCGGGCCGGGCGAACACTGAAGCTTTCTTT. The encoded protein is CASSAKPGRANTEAFF.